This T cell receptor (beta chain) appears in the sequencing data of a study of CD8 T cells in Susac syndrome. With random hexamers, reverse transcription was performed on about 0.5 to 1 ug of RNA. The CDR3 of TCR beta was amplified by immunoSEQ multiplex PCR across 54 Vbeta and 13 Jbeta. TCRdb processed the immunoSEQ multiplex PCR reads anew with MiXCR; each CDR3 protein has one entry. The repertoire consists of roughly 200,000 distinct CDR3 sequences, with over 90% occurring once and the leading ten covering around 0.08%. The sequence was obtained from a human donor with multiple sclerosis. Input material: CD4+ T cells from PBMCs.

The CDR3 DNA sequence: TGTGCCAGCAGCCTACGGGGGGGGACGAATGAGCAGTTCTTC. Translated, it gives CASSLRGGTNEQFF. This rearrangement joins TRBV3-1 to TRBJ2-1; 8 bases align to TRBD2. With 4 bases clipped from V and 7 bases from J, the junction kept 6 bases outside the gene matches. Looked up from germline, CDR1 is LGHDT and CDR2 is YNNKEL (reference sequence). The CDR3 loop spans 14 amino acids.